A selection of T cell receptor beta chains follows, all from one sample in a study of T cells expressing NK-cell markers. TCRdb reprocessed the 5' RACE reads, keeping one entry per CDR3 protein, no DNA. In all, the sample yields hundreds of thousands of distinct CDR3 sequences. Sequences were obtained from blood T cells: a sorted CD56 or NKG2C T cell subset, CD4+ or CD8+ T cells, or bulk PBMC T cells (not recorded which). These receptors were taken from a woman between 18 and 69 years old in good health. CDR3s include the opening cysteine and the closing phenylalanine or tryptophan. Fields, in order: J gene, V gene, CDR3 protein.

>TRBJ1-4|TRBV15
CATGFAGVNEKLFF
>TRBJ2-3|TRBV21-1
CASSKGEGWDTQYF
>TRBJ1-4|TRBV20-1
CSTRDRVTNEKLFF
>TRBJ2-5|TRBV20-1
CSARIGSGQETQYF
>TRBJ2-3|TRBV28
CASSLGGRALDTQYF
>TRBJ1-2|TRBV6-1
CASTGQRLANYGYTF
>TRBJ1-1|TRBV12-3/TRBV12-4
CASSSATTKEAFF
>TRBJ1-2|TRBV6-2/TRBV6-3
CASTADGRRYGYTF
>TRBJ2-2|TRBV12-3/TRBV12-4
CASSLAAGVWTGELFF
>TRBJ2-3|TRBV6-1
CASRKQGADTQYF
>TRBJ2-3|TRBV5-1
CASSLSLAATDTQYF
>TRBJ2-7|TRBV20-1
CSARGGDPYEQYF
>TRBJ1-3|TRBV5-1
CASSLEGVGSGNTIYF
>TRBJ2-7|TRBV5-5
CASSLAAVGEQYF
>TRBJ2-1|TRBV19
CASRGFNEQFF
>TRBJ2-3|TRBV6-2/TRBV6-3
CASRAGSSFTDTQYF
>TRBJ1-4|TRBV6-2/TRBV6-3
CASSKSTGQGTEKLFF
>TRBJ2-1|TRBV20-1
CSGLAGKGNEQFF
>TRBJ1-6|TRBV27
CASGSSYNSPLHF
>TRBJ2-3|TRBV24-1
CATSNLTRGLKADTQYF
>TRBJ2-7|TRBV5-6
CASSTVGTYEQYF
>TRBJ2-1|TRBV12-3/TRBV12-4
CASSLELYNEQFF
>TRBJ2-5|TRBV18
CASSPVSGQETQYF
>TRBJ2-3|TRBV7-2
CASSLRGQGYETDTQYF
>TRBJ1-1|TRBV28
CASSPTLGQGNTEAFF
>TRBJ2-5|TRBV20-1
CSANRGRRETQYF
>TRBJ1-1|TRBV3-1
CASSQGGRVNTEAFF
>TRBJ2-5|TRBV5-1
CASSLGGLSKDTQYF
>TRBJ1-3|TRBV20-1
CSATDPTGDGNTIYF
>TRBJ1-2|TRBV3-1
CASLGRANYGYTF
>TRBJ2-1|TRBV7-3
CASSLGTGFFNEQFF
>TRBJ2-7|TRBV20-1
CSARDSSSGLYEQYF
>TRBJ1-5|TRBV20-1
CSARRTGSNQPQHF
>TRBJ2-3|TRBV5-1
CASSLVERITVDTQYF
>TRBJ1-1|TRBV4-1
CASSQDRGNTEAFF
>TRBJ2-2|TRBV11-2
CASSLWSWGQAYTGELFF
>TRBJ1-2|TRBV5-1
CASRDPTGNYGYTF
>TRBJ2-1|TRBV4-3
CASSQDVSREQFF
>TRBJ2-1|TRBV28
CASQQGKMENEQFF
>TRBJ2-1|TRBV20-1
CSARLTPGTPPTF
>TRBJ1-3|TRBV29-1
CSVVSGLSGNTIYF
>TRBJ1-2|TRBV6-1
CASVTGRGYGYTF
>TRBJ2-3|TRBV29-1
CSALAGGPADTQYF
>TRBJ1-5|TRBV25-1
CASSAGGELRAQHF
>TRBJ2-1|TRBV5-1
CASSFSGNPGNEQFF
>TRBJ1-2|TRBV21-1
CASSKGGAYGYTF
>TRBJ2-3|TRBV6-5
CASSYSEGEEDTQYF
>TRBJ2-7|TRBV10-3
CAIRGQGVYEQYF
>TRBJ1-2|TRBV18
CASSQGQGEEGYTF
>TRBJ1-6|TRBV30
CAWRHGNSYNSPLHF
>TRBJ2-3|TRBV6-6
CASRQGLDTQYF
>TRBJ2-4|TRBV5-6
CASSLEGGRAKNIQYF
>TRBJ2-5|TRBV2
CASSEDQETQYF